These T cell receptor beta chains were read from a single sample in a study of shared clonotypes between healthy human individuals. Clones were read by immunoSEQ multiplex PCR, and TCRdb kept only the in-frame ones, dropping some. In the table there are approximately 620,000 clones, almost 97% of which are singletons. The sequencing input was naive CD4+ T cells sorted from blood. These receptors originate from a young woman in good health. Each CDR3 is given with its conserved first and last residue. The D gene is left open where the match is weak. The size field is filled for only some rows; it gives once, few, many or a size class.

d_call | cdr3_length | j_call | clone_size | v_call | cdr3_nt | cdr3_aa
. | 14 | TRBJ1-5 | . | TRBV7-2 | TGTGCCAGCAGCTCGGGAGGGTCGAGGTGGTCCCAGCATTTT | CASSSGGSRWSQHF
TRBD1 | 16 | TRBJ1-6 | . | TRBV6-5 | TGTGCCAGCAGTTACTCAGCAGGGGGCGGTAATTCACCCCTCCACTTT | CASSYSAGGGNSPLHF
. | 12 | TRBJ1-2 | . | TRBV28 | TGTGCCAGCACCTCGACAGAACCTGGCTACACCTTC | CASTSTEPGYTF
. | 12 | TRBJ2-7 | few | TRBV10-3 | TGTGCCATCAGTGAGGACAACTACGAGCAGTACTTC | CAISEDNYEQYF
. | 12 | TRBJ1-2 | . | TRBV18 | TGTGCCAGCTCACCAAGGACGGATGGCTACACCTTC | CASSPRTDGYTF
. | 10 | TRBJ2-3 | . | TRBV11-3 | TGTGCCAGCCCAACAGATACGCAGTATTTT | CASPTDTQYF
TRBD2 | 16 | TRBJ2-1 | . | TRBV4-2 | TGTGCCAGCAGCCCGGGGACTAGCGGGAAGTACAATGAGCAGTTCTTC | CASSPGTSGKYNEQFF
. | 17 | TRBJ1-3 | . | TRBV2 | TGTGCCAGCAGGAAGACAGCCGTCCCTTTCTCTGGAAACACCATATATTTT | CASRKTAVPFSGNTIYF
TRBD2 | 15 | TRBJ2-5 | . | TRBV30 | TGTGCCTGCAACGGACTAGCGGCCGATAAAGAGACCCAGTACTTC | CACNGLAADKETQYF
TRBD2 | 15 | TRBJ2-1 | . | TRBV30 | TGTGCCTGGAGTGGGACTAGCGGGGCCAACAATGAGCAGTTCTTC | CAWSGTSGANNEQFF
. | 13 | TRBJ1-3 | . | TRBV28 | TGTGCCAGCAGGGGAGGGGCTGGAAACACCATATATTTT | CASRGGAGNTIYF
. | 15 | TRBJ1-1 | once | TRBV28 | TGTGCCAGCAGCCCGCAGGTGCGGGCAGGAGCTGAAGCTTTCTTT | CASSPQVRAGAEAFF
TRBD1 | 16 | TRBJ2-6 | . | TRBV9 | TGTGCCAGCATCCAGGACAGGGGAGGAGGGGCCAACGTCCTGACTTTC | CASIQDRGGGANVLTF
. | 16 | TRBJ2-1 | . | TRBV11-3 | TGTGCCAGCAGCACCAGAGCCAGCGGCTCCTACAATGAGCAGTTCTTC | CASSTRASGSYNEQFF
. | 11 | TRBJ1-2 | . | TRBV10-3 | TGTGCCATCAGTGCAATTCGGGGCTACACCTTC | CAISAIRGYTF
. | 15 | TRBJ1-1 | . | TRBV27 | TGTGCCAGCAGTTTATCGTACAGCGGGGGGACTGAAGCTTTCTTT | CASSLSYSGGTEAFF
. | 15 | TRBJ1-2 | . | TRBV7-2 | TGTGCCAGCCGGGCAGGGCCCTCCTCGGACTATGGCTACACCTTC | CASRAGPSSDYGYTF
. | 14 | TRBJ2-5 | . | TRBV7-9 | TGTGCCAGCAGCCTTCTTCGAGCCCAAGAGACCCAGTACTTC | CASSLLRAQETQYF
TRBD2 | 20 | TRBJ2-1 | . | TRBV27 | TGTGCCAGCAGTTTGGGAGGACTAGCGGGATGGAGGGGGGCCTACAATGAGCAGTTCTTC | CASSLGGLAGWRGAYNEQFF
TRBD2 | 18 | TRBJ2-3 | . | TRBV13 | TGTGCCAGCAGCTTACGCCCCAAGGTAGCGGGGCCCCAAGATACGCAGTATTTT | CASSLRPKVAGPQDTQYF
TRBD2 | 15 | TRBJ2-1 | . | TRBV6-5 | TGTGCCAGCAGCCGCCTAGCGGGAGCCCCGAATGAGCAGTTCTTC | CASSRLAGAPNEQFF
. | 12 | TRBJ1-1 | once | TRBV27 | TGTGCCAGCAGCCCCGGACCCGGGGCGGCTTTCTTT | CASSPGPGAAFF
. | 15 | TRBJ1-5 | . | TRBV2 | TGTGCCAGCAGCTCCCAGGGGTTCCGGGATCAGCCCCAGCATTTT | CASSSQGFRDQPQHF
. | 13 | TRBJ2-3 | . | TRBV6-5 | TGTGCCAGCAATGGGCGGCCTGGAGGTACGCAGTATTTT | CASNGRPGGTQYF
. | 15 | TRBJ1-1 | once | TRBV6-5 | TGTGCCAGCAGTTCGTCACAGGTCCAGGGCACTGAAGCTTTCTTT | CASSSSQVQGTEAFF
TRBD1 | 14 | TRBJ1-1 | once | TRBV5-1 | TGCGCCAGCAGGGGACAGGGGCCGGGAACTGAAGCTTTCTTT | CASRGQGPGTEAFF
TRBD1 | 17 | TRBJ2-7 | . | TRBV18 | TGTGCCAGCTCACCACAGGGACAGGGGGTTTCGGGCTACGAGCAGTACTTC | CASSPQGQGVSGYEQYF
TRBD2 | 15 | TRBJ2-3 | . | TRBV19 | TGTGCCAGTAGTCGACTAGCGGATAGCACAGATACGCAGTATTTT | CASSRLADSTDTQYF
TRBD1 | 16 | TRBJ2-1 | . | TRBV4-1 | TGCGCCAGCAGCCAAGGGAGAGGACAGGGGGCTTATGAGCAGTTCTTC | CASSQGRGQGAYEQFF
TRBD1 | 17 | TRBJ2-7 | . | TRBV7-9 | TGTGCCAGCAGCCCCCAGCCTCTTTTTAGAGGGGGCGGCGAGCAGTACTTC | CASSPQPLFRGGGEQYF
. | 12 | TRBJ1-1 | . | TRBV28 | TGTGCCAGCAGTTTACAGACTCCGGGGGCTTTCTTT | CASSLQTPGAFF
. | 14 | TRBJ2-3 | . | TRBV5-1 | TGCGCCAGCAGCTTGCCGGATAGGGGGGATACGCAGTATTTT | CASSLPDRGDTQYF
. | 15 | TRBJ1-5 | few | TRBV6-1 | TGTGCCACCTTACTGACGCCTAGTAGCAATCAGCCCCAGCATTTT | CATLLTPSSNQPQHF
. | 13 | TRBJ2-3 | . | TRBV28 | TGTGCCAGCAAGGATAGCTCGTTGGATACGCAGTATTTT | CASKDSSLDTQYF
. | 15 | TRBJ1-1 | once | TRBV6-6 | TGTGCCAGCAGTCTTCAACCCACATGGAACACTGAAGCTTTCTTT | CASSLQPTWNTEAFF